The rows below give T cell receptor beta chains drawn from one sample of a study of T cells after yellow fever vaccination. TCRdb re-derived calls from the 5' RACE reads in MiXCR, one entry per CDR3 protein. The sample holds about 30,000 distinct CDR3 sequences; around 4.8% are singletons and the top ten take approximately 46%. Material: CD8+ T cells sorted from PBMCs, obtained 5 days after the yellow fever booster vaccination. The receptors stem from a man in his thirties or forties who received the YFV17D yellow fever vaccine. Both conserved end residues are part of each CDR3. The D gene is left open where the match is weak. Only some rows state a clone size, as once, few, many or a class for expanded clones.

clone size: many; V gene: TRBV7-3; D gene: TRBD1; J gene: TRBJ2-7; CDR3 protein: CASSLGTGGPYEQYF; CDR3 DNA: TGTGCCAGCAGCTTAGGAACAGGGGGGCCCTACGAGCAGTACTTC
clone size: many; V gene: TRBV28; D gene: TRBD2; J gene: TRBJ2-2; CDR3 protein: CASSFPSLADTGELFF; CDR3 DNA: TGTGCCAGCAGTTTTCCGAGTCTAGCGGACACCGGGGAGCTGTTTTTT
clone size: many; V gene: TRBV6-6; D gene: NA; J gene: TRBJ1-5; CDR3 protein: CASWSGGRQPQHF; CDR3 DNA: TGTGCCAGCTGGTCCGGGGGGCGACAGCCCCAGCATTTT
clone size: many; V gene: TRBV27; D gene: NA; J gene: TRBJ2-5; CDR3 protein: CASSYDSQETQYF; CDR3 DNA: TGTGCCAGCAGTTACGACAGCCAAGAGACCCAGTACTTC
clone size: few; V gene: TRBV20-1; D gene: TRBD2; J gene: TRBJ2-5; CDR3 protein: CCMSPLAEGERETQYF; CDR3 DNA: TGCTGTATGAGTCCCCTAGCGGAAGGGGAGAGAGAGACCCAGTACTTC
clone size: many; V gene: TRBV5-1; D gene: NA; J gene: TRBJ2-2; CDR3 protein: CASSPLVAETHTGELFF; CDR3 DNA: TGCGCCAGCAGCCCACTCGTCGCGGAGACCCACACCGGGGAGCTGTTTTTT
clone size: many; V gene: TRBV12-3/TRBV12-4; D gene: NA; J gene: TRBJ2-6; CDR3 protein: CASSDSGANVLTF; CDR3 DNA: TGTGCCAGCAGTGACTCTGGGGCCAACGTCCTGACTTTC
clone size: many; V gene: TRBV29-1; D gene: NA; J gene: TRBJ2-3; CDR3 protein: CSVSVVGTPDTQYF; CDR3 DNA: TGCAGCGTCTCCGTTGTCGGGACCCCGGATACGCAGTATTTT
clone size: many; V gene: TRBV29-1; D gene: NA; J gene: TRBJ2-3; CDR3 protein: CSVELDTDTQYF; CDR3 DNA: TGCAGCGTTGAGTTGGACACAGATACGCAGTATTTT
clone size: many; V gene: TRBV4-2; D gene: NA; J gene: TRBJ2-1; CDR3 protein: CASSQGRDPIEQFF; CDR3 DNA: TGTGCCAGCAGCCAAGGCCGGGACCCCATAGAGCAGTTCTTC
clone size: many; V gene: TRBV5-4; D gene: NA; J gene: TRBJ2-7; CDR3 protein: CASSLDRSYEQYF; CDR3 DNA: TGTGCCAGCAGCTTGGACAGATCCTACGAGCAGTACTTC
clone size: many; V gene: TRBV9; D gene: NA; J gene: TRBJ1-2; CDR3 protein: CASSVVPGSNYGYTF; CDR3 DNA: TGTGCCAGCAGCGTAGTCCCGGGTTCCAACTATGGCTACACCTTC
clone size: many; V gene: TRBV11-2; D gene: NA; J gene: TRBJ2-5; CDR3 protein: CASSPLELEGQETQYF; CDR3 DNA: TGTGCCAGCAGCCCCCTAGAGCTGGAGGGCCAAGAGACCCAGTACTTC
clone size: NA; V gene: TRBV5-1; D gene: TRBD1; J gene: TRBJ2-7; CDR3 protein: CASSLAPAQGAGEQYF; CDR3 DNA: TGCGCCAGCAGCTTGGCCCCCGCACAGGGGGCTGGGGAGCAGTACTTC
clone size: NA; V gene: TRBV12-3/TRBV12-4; D gene: TRBD1; J gene: TRBJ1-5; CDR3 protein: CASTEGQAGPYSNQPQHF; CDR3 DNA: TGTGCCAGCACTGAAGGACAGGCGGGTCCTTACAGCAATCAGCCCCAGCATTTT
clone size: few; V gene: TRBV25-1; D gene: TRBD2; J gene: TRBJ2-7; CDR3 protein: CASSSTSGLYEQYF; CDR3 DNA: TGTGCCAGCAGTTCGACTAGCGGGCTCTACGAGCAGTACTTC
clone size: many; V gene: TRBV4-1; D gene: TRBD1; J gene: TRBJ2-6; CDR3 protein: CASTTGPGANVLTF; CDR3 DNA: TGCGCCAGCACGACAGGGCCTGGGGCCAACGTCCTGACTTTC
clone size: NA; V gene: TRBV20-1; D gene: NA; J gene: TRBJ2-5; CDR3 protein: CSAKLGMGRQETQYF; CDR3 DNA: TGCAGTGCTAAGTTAGGAATGGGCCGGCAAGAGACCCAGTACTTC
clone size: many; V gene: TRBV2; D gene: TRBD1; J gene: TRBJ1-1; CDR3 protein: CASRGTGAGEAFF; CDR3 DNA: TGTGCCAGCAGGGGAACAGGGGCCGGTGAAGCTTTCTTT
clone size: many; V gene: TRBV6-1; D gene: NA; J gene: TRBJ2-3; CDR3 protein: CASRPASDTQYF; CDR3 DNA: TGTGCCAGCAGGCCCGCCTCCGATACGCAGTATTTT
clone size: many; V gene: TRBV30; D gene: TRBD2; J gene: TRBJ2-3; CDR3 protein: CALGSGSSTDTQYF; CDR3 DNA: TGTGCCCTCGGGAGCGGGAGTAGCACAGATACGCAGTATTTT
clone size: many; V gene: TRBV27; D gene: TRBD2; J gene: TRBJ2-1; CDR3 protein: CASSLLPPGGSSDEQFF; CDR3 DNA: TGTGCCAGCAGTTTACTCCCCCCAGGCGGGAGTAGCGATGAGCAGTTCTTC
clone size: many; V gene: TRBV21-1; D gene: NA; J gene: TRBJ2-3; CDR3 protein: CASSTDTQYF; CDR3 DNA: TGTGCCAGCAGCACAGATACGCAGTATTTT
clone size: many; V gene: TRBV20-1; D gene: NA; J gene: TRBJ2-3; CDR3 protein: CSARDWGGGTDTQYF; CDR3 DNA: TGCAGTGCCAGAGATTGGGGAGGAGGCACAGATACGCAGTATTTT
clone size: many; V gene: TRBV13; D gene: NA; J gene: TRBJ2-1; CDR3 protein: CASSLGRASNNEQFF; CDR3 DNA: TGTGCCAGCAGCTTAGGTCGGGCTAGCAACAATGAGCAGTTCTTC
clone size: many; V gene: TRBV7-3; D gene: NA; J gene: TRBJ2-1; CDR3 protein: CASSSGLSSSYNEQFF; CDR3 DNA: TGTGCCAGCAGCTCAGGGCTTTCAAGCTCCTACAATGAGCAGTTCTTC
clone size: many; V gene: TRBV28; D gene: NA; J gene: TRBJ2-3; CDR3 protein: CASRSRTYTDTQYF; CDR3 DNA: TGTGCCAGCAGAAGCCGAACGTACACAGATACGCAGTATTTT
clone size: many; V gene: TRBV20-1; D gene: NA; J gene: TRBJ2-1; CDR3 protein: CSARDLVGASEQFF; CDR3 DNA: TGCAGTGCTAGAGATCTGGTAGGGGCCAGTGAGCAGTTCTTC
clone size: many; V gene: TRBV7-2; D gene: NA; J gene: TRBJ2-7; CDR3 protein: CASSPATPWEQYF; CDR3 DNA: TGTGCCAGCAGCCCCGCCACCCCCTGGGAGCAGTACTTC
clone size: many; V gene: TRBV7-2; D gene: NA; J gene: TRBJ2-5; CDR3 protein: CASSFRNGGGVQETQYF; CDR3 DNA: TGTGCCAGCAGCTTCCGCAATGGAGGGGGGGTCCAAGAGACCCAGTACTTC
clone size: many; V gene: TRBV27; D gene: NA; J gene: TRBJ2-7; CDR3 protein: CASTPGGEDYEQYF; CDR3 DNA: TGTGCCAGCACCCCCGGAGGGGAGGACTACGAGCAGTACTTC
clone size: many; V gene: TRBV10-3; D gene: NA; J gene: TRBJ1-5; CDR3 protein: CAISESEDGRQPQHF; CDR3 DNA: TGTGCCATCAGTGAGTCGGAAGACGGTCGTCAGCCCCAGCATTTT
clone size: few; V gene: TRBV15; D gene: NA; J gene: TRBJ2-7; CDR3 protein: CATSFRDTSYEQYF; CDR3 DNA: TGTGCCACCAGCTTCCGGGACACCTCCTACGAGCAGTACTTC
clone size: many; V gene: TRBV5-6; D gene: NA; J gene: TRBJ2-1; CDR3 protein: CASSFSGREQFF; CDR3 DNA: TGTGCCAGCAGCTTTAGCGGACGGGAGCAGTTCTTC
clone size: many; V gene: TRBV7-8; D gene: TRBD2; J gene: TRBJ2-7; CDR3 protein: CASSSGLAGGNYEQYF; CDR3 DNA: TGTGCCAGCAGCTCGGGACTAGCGGGAGGCAACTACGAGCAGTACTTC
clone size: many; V gene: TRBV7-2; D gene: NA; J gene: TRBJ1-5; CDR3 protein: CASSLGWGASGQPQHF; CDR3 DNA: TGTGCCAGCAGCTTAGGGTGGGGGGCTTCAGGTCAGCCCCAGCATTTT
clone size: many; V gene: TRBV12-3/TRBV12-4; D gene: NA; J gene: TRBJ2-7; CDR3 protein: CASSLGDTTYEQYF; CDR3 DNA: TGTGCCAGCAGTTTAGGTGATACCACCTACGAGCAGTACTTC
clone size: many; V gene: TRBV20-1; D gene: TRBD1; J gene: TRBJ1-5; CDR3 protein: CSAYWTGGYQPQHF; CDR3 DNA: TGCAGTGCTTACTGGACAGGGGGCTATCAGCCCCAGCATTTT
clone size: NA; V gene: TRBV5-5; D gene: NA; J gene: TRBJ2-3; CDR3 protein: CAMSPGLADTQYF; CDR3 DNA: TGTGCCATGAGCCCCGGGCTCGCGGATACGCAGTATTTT
clone size: many; V gene: TRBV2; D gene: NA; J gene: TRBJ2-5; CDR3 protein: CASSPQNQETQYF; CDR3 DNA: TGTGCCAGCAGTCCCCAGAACCAAGAGACCCAGTACTTC
clone size: many; V gene: TRBV12-3/TRBV12-4; D gene: NA; J gene: TRBJ2-7; CDR3 protein: CASSLNPGYEQYF; CDR3 DNA: TGTGCCAGCAGTTTAAATCCCGGCTACGAGCAGTACTTC
clone size: many; V gene: TRBV7-2; D gene: NA; J gene: TRBJ2-1; CDR3 protein: CASSFSPGSENEQFF; CDR3 DNA: TGTGCCAGCAGCTTTTCCCCGGGGTCCGAAAATGAGCAGTTCTTC
clone size: many; V gene: TRBV7-9; D gene: NA; J gene: TRBJ2-1; CDR3 protein: CAEGTNNEQFF; CDR3 DNA: TGTGCGGAGGGTACCAACAATGAGCAGTTCTTC
clone size: many; V gene: TRBV27; D gene: TRBD1; J gene: TRBJ1-2; CDR3 protein: CASSPSTGQGRNYGYTF; CDR3 DNA: TGTGCCAGCAGCCCCTCTACTGGACAGGGCAGGAACTATGGCTACACCTTC
clone size: many; V gene: TRBV12-3/TRBV12-4; D gene: NA; J gene: TRBJ2-1; CDR3 protein: CASSSPVGPYNEQFF; CDR3 DNA: TGTGCCAGCAGTTCCCCGGTGGGACCTTACAATGAGCAGTTCTTC